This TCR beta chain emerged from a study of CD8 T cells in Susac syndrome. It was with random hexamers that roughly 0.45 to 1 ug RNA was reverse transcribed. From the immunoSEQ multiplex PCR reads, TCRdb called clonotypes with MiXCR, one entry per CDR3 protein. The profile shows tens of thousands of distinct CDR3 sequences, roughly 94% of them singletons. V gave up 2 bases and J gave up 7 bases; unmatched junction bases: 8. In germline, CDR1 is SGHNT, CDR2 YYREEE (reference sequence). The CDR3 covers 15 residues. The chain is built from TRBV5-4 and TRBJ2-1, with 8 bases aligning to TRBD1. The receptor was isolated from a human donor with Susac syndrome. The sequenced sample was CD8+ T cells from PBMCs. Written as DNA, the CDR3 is TGTGCCAGCAGCTTTTTGACAGGGGTTCGGAATGAGCAGTTCTTC. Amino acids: CASSFLTGVRNEQFF.